This T cell receptor (beta chain) was captured by sequencing in a study of T cells in women clearing cervical HPV infection. About the study: For cases, blood was sampled a median 149 days after lesion detection, interquartile range 90 to 200 days. Only a few women had HLA typing results available. Overall study findings and caveats: Repertoire richness, not evenness, was significantly elevated in CIN3+ cases versus controls. T-cell numbers per sample were unknown and may explain richness differences.

Here immunoSEQ multiplex PCR was the method, and the copy in TCRdb shows in-frame clones only, minus some. This sample lists roughly 42,000 clones; its ten largest clones have more than 1%. With regard to this clone: Its specificity is not known.

Sequencing input: blood buffy coat. This clonotype originated in a woman aged 18 to 75 with a cervical HPV16 infection that either progressed to CIN3+ or cleared (not recorded which).

The part of the CDR3 DNA that was read is TGTGCCAGCAGTTACTCGTTAGCGGGGGAGAATGAG. This encodes CASSYSLAGENE. The whole CDR3 reads CASSYSLAGENEQFF. This chain uses TRBV6-2 or TRBV6-3 with TRBJ2-1, with 9 bases lining up with TRBD2. The read ends 3 residues shy of where the CDR3 ends; the end is completed using the germline J gene. The V segment lost 0 bases and the J segment 7 bases; nucleotides outside the gene matches: 4. The germline V gene has CDR1 MNHEY and CDR2 SVGEGT. The CDR3 is 15 residues long.